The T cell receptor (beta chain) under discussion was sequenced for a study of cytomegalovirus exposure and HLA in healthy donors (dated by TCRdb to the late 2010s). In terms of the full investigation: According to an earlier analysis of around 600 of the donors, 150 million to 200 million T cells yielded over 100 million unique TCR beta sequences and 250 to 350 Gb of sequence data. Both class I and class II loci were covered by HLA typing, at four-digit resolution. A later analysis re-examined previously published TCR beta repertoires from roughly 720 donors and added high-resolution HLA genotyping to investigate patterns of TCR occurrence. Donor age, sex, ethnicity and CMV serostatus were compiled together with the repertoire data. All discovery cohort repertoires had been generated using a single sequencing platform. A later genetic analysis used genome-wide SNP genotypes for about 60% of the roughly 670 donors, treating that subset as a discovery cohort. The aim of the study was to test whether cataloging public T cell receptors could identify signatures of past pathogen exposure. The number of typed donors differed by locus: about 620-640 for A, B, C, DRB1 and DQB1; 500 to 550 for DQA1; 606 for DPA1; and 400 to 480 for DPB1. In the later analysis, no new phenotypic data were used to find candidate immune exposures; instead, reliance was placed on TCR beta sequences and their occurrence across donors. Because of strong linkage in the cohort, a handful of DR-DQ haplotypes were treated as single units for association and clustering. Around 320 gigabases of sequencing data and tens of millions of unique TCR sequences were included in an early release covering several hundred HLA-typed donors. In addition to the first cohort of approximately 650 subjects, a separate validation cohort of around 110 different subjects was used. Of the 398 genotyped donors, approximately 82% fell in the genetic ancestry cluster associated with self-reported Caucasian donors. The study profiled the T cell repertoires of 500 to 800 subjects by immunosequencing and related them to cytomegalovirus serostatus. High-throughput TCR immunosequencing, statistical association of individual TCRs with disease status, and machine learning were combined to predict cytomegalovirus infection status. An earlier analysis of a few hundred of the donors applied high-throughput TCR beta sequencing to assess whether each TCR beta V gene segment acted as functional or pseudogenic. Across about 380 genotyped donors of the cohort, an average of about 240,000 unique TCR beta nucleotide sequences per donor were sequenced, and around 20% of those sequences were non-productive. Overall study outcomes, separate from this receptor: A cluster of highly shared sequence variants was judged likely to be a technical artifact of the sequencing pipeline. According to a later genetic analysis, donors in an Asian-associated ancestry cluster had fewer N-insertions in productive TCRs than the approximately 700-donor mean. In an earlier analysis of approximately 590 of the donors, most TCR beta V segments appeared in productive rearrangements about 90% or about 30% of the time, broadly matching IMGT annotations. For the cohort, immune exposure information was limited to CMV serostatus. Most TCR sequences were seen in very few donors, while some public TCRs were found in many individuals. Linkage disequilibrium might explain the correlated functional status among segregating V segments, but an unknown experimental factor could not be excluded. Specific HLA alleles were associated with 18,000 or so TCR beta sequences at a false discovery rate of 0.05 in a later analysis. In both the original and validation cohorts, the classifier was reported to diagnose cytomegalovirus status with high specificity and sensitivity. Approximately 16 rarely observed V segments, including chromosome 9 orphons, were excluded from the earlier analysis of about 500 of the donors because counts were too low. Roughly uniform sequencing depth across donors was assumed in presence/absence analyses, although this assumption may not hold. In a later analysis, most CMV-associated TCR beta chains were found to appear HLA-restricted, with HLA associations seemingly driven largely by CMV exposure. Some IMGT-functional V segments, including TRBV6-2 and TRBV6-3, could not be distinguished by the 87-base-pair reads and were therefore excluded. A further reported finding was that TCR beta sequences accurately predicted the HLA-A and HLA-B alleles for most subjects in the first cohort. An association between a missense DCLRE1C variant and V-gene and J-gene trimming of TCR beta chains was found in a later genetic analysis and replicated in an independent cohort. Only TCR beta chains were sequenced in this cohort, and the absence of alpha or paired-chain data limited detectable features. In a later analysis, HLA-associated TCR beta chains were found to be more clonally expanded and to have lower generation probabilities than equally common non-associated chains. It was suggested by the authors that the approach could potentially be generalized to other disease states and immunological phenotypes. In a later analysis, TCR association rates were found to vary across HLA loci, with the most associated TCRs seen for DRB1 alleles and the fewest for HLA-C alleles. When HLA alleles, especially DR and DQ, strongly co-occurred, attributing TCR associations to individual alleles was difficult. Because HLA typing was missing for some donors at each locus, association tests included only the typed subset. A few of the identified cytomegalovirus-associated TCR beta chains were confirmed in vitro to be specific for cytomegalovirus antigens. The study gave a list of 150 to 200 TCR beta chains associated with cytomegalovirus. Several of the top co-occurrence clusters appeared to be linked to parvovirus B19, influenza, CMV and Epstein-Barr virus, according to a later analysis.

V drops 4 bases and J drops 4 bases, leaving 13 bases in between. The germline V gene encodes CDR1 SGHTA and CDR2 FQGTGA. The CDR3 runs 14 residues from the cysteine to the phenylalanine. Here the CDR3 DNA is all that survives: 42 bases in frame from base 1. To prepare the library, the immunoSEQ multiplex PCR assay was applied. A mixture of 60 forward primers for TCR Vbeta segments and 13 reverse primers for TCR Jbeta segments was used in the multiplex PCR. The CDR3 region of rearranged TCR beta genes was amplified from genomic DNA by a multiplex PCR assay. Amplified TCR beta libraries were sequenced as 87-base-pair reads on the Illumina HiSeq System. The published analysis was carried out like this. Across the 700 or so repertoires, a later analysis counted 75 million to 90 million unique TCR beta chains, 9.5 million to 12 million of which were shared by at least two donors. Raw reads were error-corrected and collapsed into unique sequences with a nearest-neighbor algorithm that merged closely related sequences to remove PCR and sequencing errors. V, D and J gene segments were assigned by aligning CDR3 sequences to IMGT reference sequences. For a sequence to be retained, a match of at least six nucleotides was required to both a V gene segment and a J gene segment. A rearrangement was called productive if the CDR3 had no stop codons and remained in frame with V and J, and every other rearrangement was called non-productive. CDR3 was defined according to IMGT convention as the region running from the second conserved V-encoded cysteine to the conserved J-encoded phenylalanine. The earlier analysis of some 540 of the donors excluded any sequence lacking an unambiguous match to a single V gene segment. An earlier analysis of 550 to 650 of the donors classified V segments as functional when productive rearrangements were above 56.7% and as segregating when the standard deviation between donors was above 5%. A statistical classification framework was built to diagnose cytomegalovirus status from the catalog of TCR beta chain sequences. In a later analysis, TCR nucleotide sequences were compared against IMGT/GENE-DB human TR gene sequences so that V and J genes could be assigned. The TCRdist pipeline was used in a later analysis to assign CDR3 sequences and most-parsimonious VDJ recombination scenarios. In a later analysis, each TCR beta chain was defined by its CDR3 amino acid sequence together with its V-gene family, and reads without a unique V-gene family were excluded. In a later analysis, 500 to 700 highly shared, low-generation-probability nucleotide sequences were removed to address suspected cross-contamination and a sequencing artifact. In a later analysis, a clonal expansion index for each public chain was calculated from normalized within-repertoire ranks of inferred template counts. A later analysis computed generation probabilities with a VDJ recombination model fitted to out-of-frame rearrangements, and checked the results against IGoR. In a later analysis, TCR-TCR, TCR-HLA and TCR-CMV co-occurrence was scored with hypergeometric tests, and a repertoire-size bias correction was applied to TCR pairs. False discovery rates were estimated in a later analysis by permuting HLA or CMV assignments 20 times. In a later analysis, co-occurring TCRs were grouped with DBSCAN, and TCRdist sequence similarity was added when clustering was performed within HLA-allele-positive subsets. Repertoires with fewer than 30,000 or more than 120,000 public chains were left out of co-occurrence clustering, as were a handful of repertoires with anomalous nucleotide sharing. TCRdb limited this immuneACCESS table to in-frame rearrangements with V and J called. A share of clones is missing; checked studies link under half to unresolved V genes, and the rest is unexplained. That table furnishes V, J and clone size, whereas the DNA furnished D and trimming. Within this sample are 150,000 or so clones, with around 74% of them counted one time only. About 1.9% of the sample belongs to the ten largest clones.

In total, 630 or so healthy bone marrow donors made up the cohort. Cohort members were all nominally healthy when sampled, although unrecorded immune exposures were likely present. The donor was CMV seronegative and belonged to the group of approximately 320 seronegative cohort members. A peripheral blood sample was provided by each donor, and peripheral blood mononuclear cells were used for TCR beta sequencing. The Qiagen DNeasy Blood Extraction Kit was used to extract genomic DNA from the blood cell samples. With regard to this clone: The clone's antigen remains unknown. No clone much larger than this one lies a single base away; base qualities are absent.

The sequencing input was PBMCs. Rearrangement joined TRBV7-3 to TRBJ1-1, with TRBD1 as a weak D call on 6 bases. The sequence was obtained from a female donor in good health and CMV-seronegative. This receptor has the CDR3 CASSSDRLGTEAFF. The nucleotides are TGTGCCAGCAGCTCTGACAGGCTGGGCACTGAAGCTTTCTTT.